The 21 T cell receptor beta chains presented below share a single source sample, sequenced in a study of blood T cells in healthy people across ages. Combining a sample-barcoded 5' primer with a J-beta primer mix, a second PCR ran for roughly 7 to 11 cycles. Each CDR3 protein gets one entry after TCRdb re-called the 5' RACE reads with MiXCR. The data contain roughly 730,000 distinct CDR3 sequences, approximately 53% of them seen just once; the ten biggest clones take up under 30%. The sequenced sample was blood. The receptors here all came from a man aged 35-49 years in good health.

This chain joins TRBV6-6 and TRBJ2-1; D is tentatively TRBD1 or TRBD2 (5 bases each). Germline loops: CDR1 MNHNY, CDR2 SVGAGI (reference sequence). This CDR3 has 16 amino acids. The V end lost 5 bases, the J end lost 0 bases, and 14 bases lay between the germline ends. The CDR3 bases are TGTGCCAGCAGTACCGGGACGGCGAGCTCCTACAATGAGCAGTTCTTC. Its translation: CASSTGTASSYNEQFF.

The J gene is TRBJ1-4, the V gene TRBV7-9, with TRBD1 identical over 9 bases. This CDR3 comprises 16 residues. Germline loops: CDR1 SEHNR, CDR2 FQNEAQ (reference sequence). V lost 5 bases, J lost 3 bases, and 7 bases stayed unmatched. CDR3: CASSPGDREANEKLFF. Written as DNA, the CDR3 is TGTGCCAGCAGCCCAGGGGACAGGGAGGCTAATGAAAAACTGTTTTTT.

The gene calls are TRBV24-1 and TRBJ2-1; D remains ambiguous. V lost 3 bases and J 8 bases, leaving 4 bases between the germline ends. The CDR3 extends over 11 amino acids. The germline V gene encodes CDR1 KGHDR and CDR2 SFDVKD. Written as DNA, the CDR3 is TGTGCCACCAGTGATAACTATGAGCAGTTCTTC. As protein: CATSDNYEQFF.

This chain joins TRBV27 and TRBJ1-4, with 7 positions matching TRBD1. The V gene's germline CDR1 is MNHEY and CDR2 SMNVEV (reference sequence). The CDR3 is made up of 15 amino acids. Trimming cost V 2 bases and J 6 bases; bases outside gene matches: 6. CDR3 sequence reads: CASSLRQGSDEKLFF. The DNA of the CDR3 is TGTGCCAGCAGTTTAAGACAGGGTTCGGATGAAAAACTGTTTTTT.

The rearrangement uses TRBV4-3 and TRBJ1-2; TRBD1 is a possible D gene (6 bases). V was clipped by 6 bases and J by 6 bases, with 17 bases between them. Germline V lookup: CDR1 LGHNA, CDR2 YSLEER. The CDR3 totals 14 residues. CDR3 sequence reads: CASRYTGFSDGYTF. As DNA, the CDR3 is TGCGCCAGCAGGTATACAGGGTTTTCGGATGGCTACACCTTC.

The chain couples TRBV4-2 to TRBJ2-5, with D perhaps matching TRBD1 or TRBD2 (5 bases each). This CDR3 comprises 17 residues. Germline V gene data show CDR1 as LGHNA and CDR2 as YNFKEQ. The germline V and J ends were trimmed by 0 bases and 4 bases, with 18 bases remaining between them. The CDR3 sequence is CASSQDLGFSGGETQYF. CDR3 nucleotides: TGTGCCAGCAGCCAAGATCTGGGGTTCAGTGGGGGAGAGACCCAGTACTTC.

J is TRBJ2-5 and V is TRBV12-3 or TRBV12-4; tentatively, D is TRBD2 (6 bases). V lost 6 bases and J 1 base, leaving 18 bases between the germline ends. The CDR3 is 16 residues long. CDR3 coding DNA: TGTGCCAGCAGGTGGGGACTTTTCGGAGGCCAAGAGACCCAGTACTTC. Amino acids: CASRWGLFGGQETQYF.

This chain connects TRBV7-9 to TRBJ2-1, with TRBD2 matching over 7 bases. TRBJ2-7 explains the end of the DNA better; the J call may be wrong. Germline loops: CDR1 SEHNR, CDR2 FQNEAQ (reference sequence). CDR3 size: 18 residues. The CDR3 protein is CASSSGAQAGRVYNEQYF. The DNA of the CDR3 is TGTGCCAGCAGCTCCGGGGCCCAAGCGGGAAGAGTCTACAATGAGCAGTACTTC.

CDR3 DNA sequence: TGTGCCAGCAGCCAAGATCTTTTAGGAGGCACCCAGTACTTC. Encoded protein: CASSQDLLGGTQYF. V and J are TRBV14 and TRBJ2-5; D perhaps matches TRBD2 (5 bases). V lost 0 bases to trimming and J lost 8 bases, with 13 bases between them. The germline V gene has CDR1 SGHDN and CDR2 FVKESK. This CDR3 is 14 amino acids long.

The rearrangement uses TRBV5-1 and TRBJ2-3, with 7 bases that match TRBD1. The CDR3 sequence is 15 residues long. V trimming: 3 bases; J trimming: 3 bases; junction bases outside the gene matches: 7. Per germline, CDR1 SGHRS and CDR2 YFSETQ. CDR3 bases: TGCGCCAGCAGCTCGACAGGGCAATGGACAGATACGCAGTATTTT. This translates into CASSSTGQWTDTQYF.

This sequence joins TRBV6-5 and TRBJ1-2, with 7 bases that match TRBD1. CDR1 and CDR2 from the germline V gene are MNHEY and SVGAGI. This CDR3 has 14 amino acids. The V and J ends lost 4 bases and 6 bases, in that order; junction bases with no gene match: 8. CDR3 sequence: CASSSPGQRHGYTF. For the CDR3, the DNA is TGTGCCAGCAGTTCACCGGGACAGCGCCATGGCTACACCTTC.

The chain uses TRBV6-6 and TRBJ2-5, with D possibly TRBD2 on 5 matching bases. Trimming left V 10 bases short and J 2 bases short, with 20 bases between. The germline gives CDR1 MNHNY, CDR2 SVGAGI (reference sequence). This CDR3 spans 15 amino acids. The CDR3 DNA reads TGTGCCACCAGATTTCCCGGCGGGCTACAAGAGACCCAGTACTTC. Encoded protein: CATRFPGGLQETQYF.

This chain links TRBV7-8 with TRBJ1-2, with TRBD1 matching over 7 bases. V shed 1 base and J 8 bases; nucleotides not matched to a gene: 10. The CDR3 extends over 15 amino acids. Germline CDR1 SGHVS, CDR2 FQNEAQ. The CDR3 bases are TGTGCCAGCAGCTTAGGTCGGGGGGACAGATCCGGCTACACCTTC. Translation: CASSLGRGDRSGYTF.

In this sample, this clonotype turned up a few times. V is TRBV27 and J is TRBJ1-6; TRBD1 aligns across 7 bases. J lost 7 bases, V lost 8 bases, and 8 bases had no gene match. The CDR3 is 14 residues long. Germline loops: CDR1 MNHEY, CDR2 SMNVEV (reference sequence). CDR3 sequence reads: CASRRDSLNSPLHF. The CDR3 nucleotides are TGTGCCAGCCGCCGGGACAGTCTCAATTCACCCCTCCACTTT.

This clonotype is termed medium-sized. The CDR3 DNA reads TGTGCCACCTTCGAGGAGTCTAGCACAGATACGCAGTATTTT. It specifies CATFEESSTDTQYF. The chain links TRBV28 to TRBJ2-3, with no clear D. The V gene's germline CDR1 is MDHEN and CDR2 SYDVKM. Trimming took off 10 bases at V and 0 bases at J, with 14 bases between the two ends. This CDR3 has 14 amino acids.

The CDR3 loop is CSARVPTGSDYGYTF. The CDR3 DNA reads as TGCAGTGCTAGAGTACCGACAGGGTCGGACTATGGCTACACCTTC. The chain has TRBV20-1 and TRBJ1-2; 7 bases map to TRBD1. CDR1 and CDR2 from the germline V gene are DFQATT and SNEGSKA (reference sequence). J gave up 3 bases and V 1 base, and 8 bases lay outside the gene matches. The CDR3 extends over 15 amino acids.

The chain has TRBV10-3 and TRBJ2-3; 8 bases line up with TRBD1. The CDR3 is 13 residues long. Germline CDR1 ENHRY, CDR2 SYGVKD. V dropped 6 bases and J dropped 7; count of bases not matched to a gene: 6. CDR3 protein: CAIRTGDSNTQYF. CDR3 DNA sequence: TGTGCCATCAGGACAGGGGATTCGAATACGCAGTATTTT.

The CDR3 DNA is TGCGCCAGCAGCATCGGTGATGGAGGTTCCCAAGAGACCCAGTACTTC. This sequence encodes CASSIGDGGSQETQYF. The chain carries TRBV5-1 and TRBJ2-5; a possible D gene is TRBD2 (5 bases). The CDR3 is made up of 16 amino acids. Trimming removed 4 bases at V and 1 base at J, with 17 bases between. Germline-derived CDR1 and CDR2 are SGHRS and YFSETQ.

This clonotype was counted a few times. The chain combines TRBV10-3 with TRBJ1-5, with D possibly TRBD1 on 6 matching bases. V lost 6 bases to trimming and J lost 2 bases, with 14 bases between them. CDR3 length equals 15 residues. Germline lookup yields CDR1 ENHRY and CDR2 SYGVKD. Here the CDR3 reads CAIRRYRVCNQPQHF. In DNA form, the CDR3 reads TGTGCCATCAGAAGATACAGGGTTTGCAATCAGCCCCAGCATTTT.

This clonotype showed up just a few times. The chain couples TRBV25-1 to TRBJ1-4, with D perhaps matching TRBD1 (6 bases). V lost 0 bases and J 1 base, leaving 9 bases between the germline ends. The CDR3 has 16 amino acids. Per germline, CDR1 MGHDK and CDR2 SYGVNS. This CDR3 reads CASSEYKGGTNEKLFF. For the CDR3, the DNA is TGTGCCAGCAGTGAATATAAGGGGGGAACTAATGAAAAACTGTTTTTT.

The V and J genes are TRBV29-1 and TRBJ2-7; 9 bases map to TRBD1. The J call could be wrong; TRBJ2-5 is a better fit for the DNA end. Germline V gene sequence: CDR1 SQVTM, CDR2 ANQGSEA. This CDR3 has 13 residues. The DNA of the CDR3 is TGCAGCGTAAAACCGGGACAGGGAGAGACCCAGTACTTC. Amino acids: CSVKPGQGETQYF.